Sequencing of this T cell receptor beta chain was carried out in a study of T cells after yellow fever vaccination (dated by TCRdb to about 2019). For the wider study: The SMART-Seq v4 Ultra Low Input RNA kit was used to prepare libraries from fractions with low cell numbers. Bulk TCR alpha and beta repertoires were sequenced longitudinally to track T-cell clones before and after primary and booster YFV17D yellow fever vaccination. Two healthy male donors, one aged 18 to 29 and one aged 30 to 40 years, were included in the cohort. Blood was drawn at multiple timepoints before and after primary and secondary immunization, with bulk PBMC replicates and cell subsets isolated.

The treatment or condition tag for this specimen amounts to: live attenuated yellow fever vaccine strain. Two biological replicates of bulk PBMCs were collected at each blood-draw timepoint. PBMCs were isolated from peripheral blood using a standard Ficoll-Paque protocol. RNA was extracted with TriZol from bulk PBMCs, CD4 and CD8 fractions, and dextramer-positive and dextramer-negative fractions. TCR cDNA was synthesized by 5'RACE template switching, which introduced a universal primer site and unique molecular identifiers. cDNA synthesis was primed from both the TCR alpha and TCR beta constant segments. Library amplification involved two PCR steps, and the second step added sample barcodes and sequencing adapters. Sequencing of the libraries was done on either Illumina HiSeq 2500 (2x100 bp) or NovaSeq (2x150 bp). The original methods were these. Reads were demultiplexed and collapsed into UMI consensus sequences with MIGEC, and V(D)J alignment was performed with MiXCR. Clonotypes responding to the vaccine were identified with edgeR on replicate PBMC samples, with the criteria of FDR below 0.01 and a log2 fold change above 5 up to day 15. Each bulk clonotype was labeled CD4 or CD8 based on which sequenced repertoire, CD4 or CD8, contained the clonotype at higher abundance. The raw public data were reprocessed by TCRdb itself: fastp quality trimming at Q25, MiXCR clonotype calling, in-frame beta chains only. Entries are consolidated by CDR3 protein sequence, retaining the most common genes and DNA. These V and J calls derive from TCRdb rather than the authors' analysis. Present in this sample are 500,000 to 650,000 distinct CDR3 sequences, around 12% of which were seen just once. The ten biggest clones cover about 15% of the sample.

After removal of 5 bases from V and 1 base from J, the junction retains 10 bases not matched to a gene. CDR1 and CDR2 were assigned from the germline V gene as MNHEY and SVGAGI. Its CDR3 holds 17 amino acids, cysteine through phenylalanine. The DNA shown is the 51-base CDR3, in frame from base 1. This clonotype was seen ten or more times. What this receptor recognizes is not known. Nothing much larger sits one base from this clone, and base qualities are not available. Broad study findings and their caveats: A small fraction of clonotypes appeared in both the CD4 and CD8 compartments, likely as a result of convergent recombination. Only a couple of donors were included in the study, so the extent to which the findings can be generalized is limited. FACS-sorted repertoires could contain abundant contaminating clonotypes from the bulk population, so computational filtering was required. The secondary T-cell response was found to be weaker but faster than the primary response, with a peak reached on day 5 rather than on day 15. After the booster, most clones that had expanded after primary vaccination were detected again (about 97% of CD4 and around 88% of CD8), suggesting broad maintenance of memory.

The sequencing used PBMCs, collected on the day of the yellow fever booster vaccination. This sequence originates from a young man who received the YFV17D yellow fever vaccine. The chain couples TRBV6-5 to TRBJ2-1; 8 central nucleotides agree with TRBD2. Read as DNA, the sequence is TGTGCCAGCAGTCCTTCTTGGCGGGGGGCTTCCTACAATGAGCAGTTCTTC. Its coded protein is CASSPSWRGASYNEQFF.